The T cell receptor beta chain under discussion was sequenced for a study of blood T cell repertoires in COVID-19. The wider study: Acute and convalescent COVID-19 specimens originated in the United States, Italy and Spain. The cDNA or gDNA used as material had been derived from T cells, B-cell-depleted T cells, or PBMCs.

V dropped 6 bases and J dropped 0; count of bases not matched to a gene: 5. The CDR3 sequence is 15 residues long. Germline CDR1 and CDR2: MNHEY and SVGAGI. Profiling relied on immunoSEQ multiplex PCR, and the TCRdb table lists in-frame clones only, not all of them. The sample carries under 200,000 clones, roughly 84% recorded once. Seattle patients were enrolled during active infection and followed longitudinally. The rearrangement joins TRBV6-5 to TRBJ2-1, with 7 bases matching TRBD2. Sequencing was performed on peripheral blood. This sequence was found in an older woman with COVID-19, enrolled during active disease. CDR3 DNA sequence: TGTGCCAGCAGGGCTAGCGGAGGCTCCTACAATGAGCAGTTCTTC. This gives the protein CASRASGGSYNEQFF.